This T cell receptor (beta chain) is from a study of cytomegalovirus exposure and HLA in healthy donors. Study results and caveats: TCR beta chains numbering approximately 150 were designated cytomegalovirus-associated.

TCRdb's table, derived via immunoSEQ multiplex PCR, lists solely in-frame clones and lacks some. Of 150,000 to 200,000 clones listed, about 81% are singletons. Germline CDR1 reads SGHRS; CDR2 reads YFSETQ. The V gene lost 2 bases and the J gene lost 3 bases, with 8 bases spanning the gap. The CDR3 covers 14 residues. With regard to this clone: Its antigen remains unknown.

Sequences were obtained from PBMCs. This clonotype was obtained from a woman in her twenties or thirties in good health and CMV-seronegative. The chain employs TRBV5-1 and TRBJ1-4, with TRBD1 as a possible D gene (5 bases). CDR3 coding DNA: TGCGCCAGCAGCTTAGGAGGGGCTAATGAAAAACTGTTTTTT. It codes for CASSLGGANEKLFF.